This entry lists 17 T cell receptor beta chains sequenced from one sample in a study of cytomegalovirus exposure and HLA in healthy donors. Both 60 Vbeta primers and 13 Jbeta primers went into the PCR. The protocol was immunoSEQ multiplex PCR, while the TCRdb copy is restricted to in-frame clones and leaves out a portion. The top ten clones hold around 27% of a sample with 60,000 to 70,000 clones, roughly 70% of them seen once. The sequenced material came from PBMCs. These receptors were taken from a man in his fifties or sixties in good health and CMV-seropositive.

The chain recombines TRBV7-3 with TRBJ2-1; 14 nucleotides match TRBD2. The germline V gene has CDR1 SGHTA and CDR2 FQGTGA. The CDR3 spans 15 residues. V lost 6 bases and J lost 8; bases outside the gene matches: 6. The CDR3 is CASSSGLAGVDEQFF. CDR3 DNA sequence: TGTGCCAGCAGTTCGGGACTAGCGGGAGTCGATGAGCAGTTCTTC.

The chain combines TRBV7-9 with TRBJ2-2, with D hard to call. This CDR3 region has 15 residues. Germline lookup yields CDR1 SEHNR and CDR2 FQNEAQ (reference sequence). Trimming took 5 bases from V and 7 from J, leaving 17 bases between them. CDR3 DNA sequence: TGTGCCAGCAGCCCCCTGAGCCACAGAAACGGGGAGCTGTTTTTT. Translation gives CASSPLSHRNGELFF.

This chain links TRBV5-8 with TRBJ2-3; 9 nucleotides agree with TRBD2. Germline CDR1 and CDR2: SGHTS and YDEGEE. With 0 bases clipped from V and 4 bases from J, the junction kept 18 bases outside the gene matches. The CDR3 totals 20 residues. The CDR3 DNA sequence: TGTGCCAGCAGCTTGGTCCCTCGTAGTCGCGGGAGGGGTGATTCAGATACGCAGTATTTT. Its translation: CASSLVPRSRGRGDSDTQYF.

CDR3 amino acids: CASTSGTGYGYTF. The CDR3, as DNA: TGTGCCAGCACCTCCGGGACAGGGTACGGCTACACCTTC. The genes are TRBV6-5 and TRBJ1-2; TRBD1 aligns across 9 bases. V was clipped by 7 bases and J by 8 bases; unmatched bases: 8. Per germline, CDR1 MNHEY and CDR2 SVGAGI. CDR3 length equals 13 residues.

This clone has only one observation. The gene calls are TRBV19 and TRBJ1-1, with 8 bases matching TRBD1. V lost 6 bases to trimming and J lost 11 bases; unmatched junction nucleotides: 8. The CDR3 is made up of 12 amino acids. Germline CDR1 is LNHDA and CDR2 is SQIVND (reference sequence). This CDR3 reads CASSTRGLSAFF. The CDR3 DNA reads as TGTGCCAGTAGCACCAGGGGGCTTTCGGCTTTCTTT.

The CDR3 is CASTPPGQVNTEAFF. Here the CDR3 DNA reads TGTGCCAGCACCCCGCCGGGACAGGTAAACACTGAAGCTTTCTTT. V is TRBV28 and J is TRBJ1-1; 8 nucleotides agree with TRBD1. Germline V gene lookup returns CDR1 MDHEN and CDR2 SYDVKM. The junction had 9 bases not matched to a gene; V was cut back by 7 bases and J by 2 bases. The CDR3 contains 15 residues.

The V call is TRBV15, the J call TRBJ1-1; 12 nucleotides align to TRBD1. The CDR3 is made up of 17 amino acids. V shed 3 bases, J shed 3 bases, and the junction held 8 bases outside the gene matches. Germline CDR1 LNHNV, CDR2 YYDKDF (reference sequence). CDR3 DNA: TGTGCCACCAGCAGCGGGACAGGGGGCGTTTTCGACACTGAAGCTTTCTTT. This gives the protein CATSSGTGGVFDTEAFF.

The chain uses TRBV7-6 and TRBJ1-5; 7 nucleotides line up with TRBD1. This CDR3 has 15 amino acids. CDR1 and CDR2 from the germline V gene are SGHVS and FNYEAQ. V was clipped by 5 bases and J by 5 bases; unmatched bases: 9. CDR3 protein: CASSPIGQVHQPQHF. CDR3 sequence (DNA): TGTGCCAGCAGCCCAATCGGACAGGTCCATCAGCCCCAGCATTTT.

The CDR3 reads CASSLGTSGTGELFF. The DNA of the CDR3 is TGCGCCAGCAGCTTGGGGACTAGCGGCACCGGGGAGCTGTTTTTT. The genes are TRBV5-1 and TRBJ2-2; 10 bases are shared with TRBD2. V gave up 0 bases and J gave up 4 bases; unmatched junction bases: 0. CDR3 length: 15 amino acids. Germline-derived CDR1 and CDR2 are SGHRS and YFSETQ.

The chain recombines TRBV7-2 with TRBJ1-1, with TRBD1 as a possible D gene (6 bases). The length of the CDR3 is 16 residues. V was cut by 3 bases and J by 1 base, with 15 bases left in between. Germline assignment: CDR1 SGHTA and CDR2 FQGNSA. The CDR3 reads CASSLGPWDTNTEAFF. The CDR3 DNA is TGTGCCAGCAGCTTGGGACCTTGGGACACGAACACTGAAGCTTTCTTT.

This chain uses TRBV28 with TRBJ2-1, with 10 bases fitting TRBD2. The length of the CDR3 is 16 residues. The V segment lost 4 bases and the J segment 3 bases; nucleotides outside the gene matches: 6. Germline V gives CDR1 MDHEN, CDR2 SYDVKM. CDR3 protein: CASSSPGLAVYNEQFF. As DNA, the CDR3 is TGTGCCAGCAGTTCCCCCGGACTAGCGGTCTACAATGAGCAGTTCTTC.

This clone was detected only once. The chain combines TRBV7-9 with TRBJ1-1; a possible D gene is TRBD1 (5 bases). This CDR3 has 14 amino acids. Germline CDR1 is SEHNR and CDR2 is FQNEAQ (reference sequence). The V end was cut by 7 bases, the J end by 1 base, with 13 bases between. CDR3 protein: CASTSRRGNTEAFF. For the CDR3, the DNA is TGTGCCAGCACCAGCAGAAGGGGGAACACTGAAGCTTTCTTT.

This clone was detected only a few times. This sample also contains other DNA sequences that code for the same CDR3. The V and J genes are TRBV4-3 and TRBJ2-2; 11 bases are shared with TRBD2. Germline CDR1 and CDR2: LGHNA and YSLEER. The CDR3 runs 16 residues. The V gene end was trimmed by 2 bases and the J gene end by 4 bases; junction bases not matched to a gene: 3. CDR3 region: CASSQLAGGLTGELFF. The CDR3, as DNA: TGCGCCAGCAGCCAATTAGCGGGGGGGCTCACCGGGGAGCTGTTTTTT.

This clone was observed a single time. This chain uses TRBV27 with TRBJ2-1, with 8 positions matching TRBD2. The germline V gene has CDR1 MNHEY and CDR2 SMNVEV (reference sequence). This CDR3 comprises 13 residues. The V segment lost 5 bases and the J segment 4 bases; nucleotides outside the gene matches: 1. CDR3 sequence: CASSAGGYNEQFF. The CDR3 DNA sequence: TGTGCCAGCAGTGCGGGAGGTTACAATGAGCAGTTCTTC.

V is TRBV4-3 and J is TRBJ2-1; 9 bases map to TRBD2. Germline V gives CDR1 LGHNA, CDR2 YSLEER. The CDR3 spans 14 residues. Trimming removed 4 bases from V and 9 bases from J; junction bases left unmatched: 7. The CDR3, as DNA: TGCGCCAGCAGCCCAGCTAGCGGGGCGATTGAGCAGTTCTTC. Its protein product is CASSPASGAIEQFF.

V gene TRBV29-1 combines with J gene TRBJ1-1; a weak D match, TRBD1 (5 bases). Trimming took 7 bases from V and 3 from J, leaving 15 bases between them. CDR1 SQVTM and CDR2 ANQGSEA come from the germline V gene. This CDR3 has 13 amino acids. CDR3 residues: CSGGTQGDTEAFF. CDR3 sequence (DNA): TGCAGCGGCGGGACCCAGGGCGACACTGAAGCTTTCTTT.

The rearrangement joins TRBV27 to TRBJ2-5, with TRBD1 identical over 7 bases. V shed 6 bases, J shed 4 bases, and the junction held 2 bases outside the gene matches. Germline loops: CDR1 MNHEY, CDR2 SMNVEV (reference sequence). The CDR3 consists of 12 residues. CDR3 sequence: CASRTGRETQYF. DNA of the CDR3: TGTGCCAGCAGGACAGGGAGAGAGACCCAGTACTTC.